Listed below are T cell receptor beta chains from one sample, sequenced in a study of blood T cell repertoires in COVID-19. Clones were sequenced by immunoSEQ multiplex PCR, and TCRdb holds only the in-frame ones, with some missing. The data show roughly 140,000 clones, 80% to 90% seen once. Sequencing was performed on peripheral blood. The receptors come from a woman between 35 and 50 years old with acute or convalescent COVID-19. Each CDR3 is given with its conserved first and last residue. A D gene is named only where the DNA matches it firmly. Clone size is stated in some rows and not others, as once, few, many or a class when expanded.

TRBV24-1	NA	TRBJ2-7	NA	TGTGCCACCAGTGATTATGCAGGCGAGCAGTACTTC	CATSDYAGEQYF
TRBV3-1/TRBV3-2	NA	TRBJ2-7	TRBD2	TGTGCCAGCAGCCATGTACTTGTGGGGACTAGCGGTTACGAGCAGTACTTC	CASSHVLVGTSGYEQYF
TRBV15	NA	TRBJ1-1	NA	TGTGCCACCACTATCGGGGGGGGTCTCACTGAAGCTTTCTTT	CATTIGGGLTEAFF
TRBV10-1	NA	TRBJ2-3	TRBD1	TGCGCCAGCAGTGAGTCGGGGTGGGGACAGGGGGTCGCAGATACGCAGTATTTT	CASSESGWGQGVADTQYF
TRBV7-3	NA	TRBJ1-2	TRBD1	TGTGCCAGCAGCGGACAGCCGGGACAGGGGAAAACCTTC	CASSGQPGQGKTF
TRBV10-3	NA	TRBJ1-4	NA	TGTGCCATCAGTCAGGGGAAAGCACCGAATTTTGAAAAACTGTTTTTT	CAISQGKAPNFEKLFF
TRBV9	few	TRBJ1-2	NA	TGTGCCAGCAGCGCTTTGGGGCAGGCGCCTCCAGGTGGCTACACCTTC	CASSALGQAPPGGYTF
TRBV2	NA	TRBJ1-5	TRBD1	TGTGCCAGCAGTGTTTCTGGGACAGGACAAAATCAGCCCCAGCATTTT	CASSVSGTGQNQPQHF
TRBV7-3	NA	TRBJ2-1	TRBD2	TGTGCCAGCAGCTCTCCGGGACTAGCGGGAGGGGAGCAGTTCTTC	CASSSPGLAGGEQFF
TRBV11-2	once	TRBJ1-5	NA	TGTGCCAGCAGCTTATCCCCAGGGGTCTATAGCAATCAGCCCCAGCATTTT	CASSLSPGVYSNQPQHF
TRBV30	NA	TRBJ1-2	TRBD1	TGTGCCTGGAGTGTACAATCAGGGGGCTATGGCTACACCTTC	CAWSVQSGGYGYTF
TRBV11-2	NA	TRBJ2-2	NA	TGTGCCAGCAGCTTACTTAGAAACACCGGGGAGCTGTTTTTT	CASSLLRNTGELFF
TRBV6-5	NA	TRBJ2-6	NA	TGTGCCAGCAGTTACAACAGGGTAACTGGGGCCAACGTCCTGACTTTC	CASSYNRVTGANVLTF
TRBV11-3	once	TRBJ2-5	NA	TGTGCCAGCAGCTATGCCGGGACAACGGGCCAGGAGACCCAGTACTTC	CASSYAGTTGQETQYF
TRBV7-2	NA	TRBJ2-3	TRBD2	TGTGCCAGCAGCCCAAGACTCCTAGCGGGATCCTCAGATACGCAGTATTTT	CASSPRLLAGSSDTQYF
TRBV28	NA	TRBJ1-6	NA	TGTGCCAGCAGTTTAGAGTACGGCAGGAAAAATTCACCCCTCCACTTT	CASSLEYGRKNSPLHF
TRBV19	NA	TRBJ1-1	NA	TGTGCCAGTAGTATTGGGACACTGAACACTGAAGCTTTCTTT	CASSIGTLNTEAFF
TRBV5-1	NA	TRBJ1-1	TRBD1	TGCGCCAGCAGCTTATCCGGGACAGGGGGCGCAGGGGCTTTCTTT	CASSLSGTGGAGAFF
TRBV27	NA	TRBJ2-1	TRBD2	TGTGCCAGCAGCCTGATCACTAGCGGTTCCTACAATGAGCAGTTCTTC	CASSLITSGSYNEQFF
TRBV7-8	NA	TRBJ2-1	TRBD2	TGTGCCAGCAGCCCCGGCTCTCTCCGGGAGGGCAATGAGCAGTTCTTC	CASSPGSLREGNEQFF
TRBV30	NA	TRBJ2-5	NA	TGTGCCTGGAGGGCAGACAGCAGGGGTGGGACCCAGTACTTC	CAWRADSRGGTQYF
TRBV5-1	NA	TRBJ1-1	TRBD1	TGCGCCAGCAGCTTGGGGGACAGGGTCACTGAAGCTTTCTTT	CASSLGDRVTEAFF
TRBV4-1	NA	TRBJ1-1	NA	TGCGCCAGCAGCCAAGAGGCGGAGTTGAACACTGAAGCTTTCTTT	CASSQEAELNTEAFF